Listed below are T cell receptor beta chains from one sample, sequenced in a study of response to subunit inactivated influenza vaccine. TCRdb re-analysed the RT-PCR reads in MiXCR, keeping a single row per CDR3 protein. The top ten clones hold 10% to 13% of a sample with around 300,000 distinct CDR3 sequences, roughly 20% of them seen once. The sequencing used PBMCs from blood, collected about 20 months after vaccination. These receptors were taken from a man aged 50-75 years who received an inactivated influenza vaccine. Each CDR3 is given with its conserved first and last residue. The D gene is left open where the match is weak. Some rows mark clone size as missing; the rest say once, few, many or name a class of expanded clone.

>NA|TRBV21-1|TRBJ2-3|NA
CASSKEPHGAGDTQYF
TGTGCCAGCAGCAAAGAACCCCACGGGGCCGGGGATACGCAGTATTTT
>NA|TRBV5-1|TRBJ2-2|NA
CASSTQTTGAGELFF
TGCGCCAGCAGCACCCAGACCACTGGGGCCGGGGAGCTGTTTTTT
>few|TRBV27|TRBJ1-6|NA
CASRRGEYNSPLHF
TGTGCCAGCAGACGGGGGGAGTATAATTCACCCCTCCACTTT
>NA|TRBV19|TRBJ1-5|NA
CASSHYSNQPQHF
TGTGCCAGTAGCCATTATAGCAATCAGCCCCAGCATTTT
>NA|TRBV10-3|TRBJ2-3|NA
CAIRRGATDTQYF
TGTGCCATCAGACGGGGGGCCACAGATACGCAGTATTTT
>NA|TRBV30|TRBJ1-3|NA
CAWSVRQLSGNTIYF
TGTGCCTGGAGTGTCCGACAGCTCTCTGGAAACACCATATATTTT
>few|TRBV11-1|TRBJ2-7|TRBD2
CASSPGTSGSKEQYF
TGTGCCAGTAGCCCCGGGACTAGCGGGAGTAAGGAGCAGTACTTC
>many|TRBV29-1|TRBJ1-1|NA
CSVANTEAFF
TGCAGCGTTGCGAACACTGAAGCTTTCTTT
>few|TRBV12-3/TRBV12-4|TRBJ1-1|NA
CASSRWETEAFF
TGTGCCAGCAGTCGGTGGGAGACTGAAGCTTTCTTT
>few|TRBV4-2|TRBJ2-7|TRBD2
CASSHVLAGFSYEQYF
TGTGCCAGCAGCCACGTTTTAGCGGGGTTTTCCTACGAGCAGTACTTC
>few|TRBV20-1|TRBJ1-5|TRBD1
CSAREVRQGINQPQHF
TGCAGTGCTAGAGAAGTGAGACAGGGGATCAATCAGCCCCAGCATTTT
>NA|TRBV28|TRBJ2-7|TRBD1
CASSFSPNRGEQYF
TGTGCCAGCAGTTTTTCCCCAAACAGGGGCGAGCAGTACTTC
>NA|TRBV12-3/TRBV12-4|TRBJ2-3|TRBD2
CASSLPAGGPLSTDTQYF
TGTGCCAGCAGTTTGCCAGCGGGGGGGCCCCTGAGCACAGATACGCAGTATTTT
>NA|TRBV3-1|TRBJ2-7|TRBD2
CASSQLLAEVGEQYF
TGTGCCAGCAGCCAATTACTAGCGGAGGTGGGCGAGCAGTACTTC
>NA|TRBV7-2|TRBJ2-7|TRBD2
CASSLGGGGYSYEQYF
TGTGCCAGCAGCTTAGGAGGCGGGGGTTACTCCTACGAGCAGTACTTC
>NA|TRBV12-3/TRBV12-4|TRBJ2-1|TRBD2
CASSPAGGPDNEQFF
TGTGCCAGCAGCCCAGCGGGGGGGCCCGACAATGAGCAGTTCTTC
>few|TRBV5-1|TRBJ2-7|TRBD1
CASSEQYRGRIHEQYF
TGCGCCAGCAGCGAACAATACAGGGGACGAATCCACGAGCAGTACTTC
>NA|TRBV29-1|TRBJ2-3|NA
CSARRGLQGTTDTQYF
TGCAGCGCCCGAAGGGGCTTACAGGGTACGACAGATACGCAGTATTTT
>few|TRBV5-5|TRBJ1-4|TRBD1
CASSLVSGGKSNEKLFF
TGTGCCAGCAGCTTGGTATCAGGGGGCAAGTCGAATGAAAAACTGTTTTTT
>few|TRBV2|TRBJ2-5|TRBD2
CASSYTGTSEGRETQYF
TGTGCCAGCAGTTACACCGGGACTAGCGAGGGACGGGAGACCCAGTACTTC
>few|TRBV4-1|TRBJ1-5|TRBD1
CASSQDQFPPDRHHRPQHF
TGCGCCAGCAGCCAAGATCAATTCCCCCCGGACAGGCACCACCGGCCCCAGCATTTT
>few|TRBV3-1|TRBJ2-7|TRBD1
CASSPYRGKSYEQYF
TGTGCCAGCAGCCCGTACAGGGGAAAGTCCTACGAGCAGTACTTC
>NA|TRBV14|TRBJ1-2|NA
CASSQVTGSYSLGGYTF
TGTGCCAGCAGCCAAGTAACAGGGAGTTATTCATTGGGTGGCTACACCTTC
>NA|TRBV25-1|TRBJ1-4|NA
CASRKTGGDNEKLFF
TGTGCCAGCAGAAAGACCGGGGGCGATAATGAAAAACTGTTTTTT
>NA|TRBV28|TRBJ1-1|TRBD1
CASTQTGGAFF
TGTGCCAGCACTCAGACAGGGGGAGCTTTCTTT
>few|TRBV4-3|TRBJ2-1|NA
CASSQDRPGLVINEQFF
TGCGCCAGCAGCCAAGATCGCCCTGGGCTAGTGATCAATGAGCAGTTCTTC
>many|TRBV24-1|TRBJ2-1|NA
CATSDLAFGGDNEQFF
TGTGCCACCAGTGATTTGGCTTTTGGAGGAGACAATGAGCAGTTCTTC
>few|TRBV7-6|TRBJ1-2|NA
CASPSPGTSYGYTF
TGTGCCAGCCCCTCACCCGGGACGAGCTATGGCTACACCTTC